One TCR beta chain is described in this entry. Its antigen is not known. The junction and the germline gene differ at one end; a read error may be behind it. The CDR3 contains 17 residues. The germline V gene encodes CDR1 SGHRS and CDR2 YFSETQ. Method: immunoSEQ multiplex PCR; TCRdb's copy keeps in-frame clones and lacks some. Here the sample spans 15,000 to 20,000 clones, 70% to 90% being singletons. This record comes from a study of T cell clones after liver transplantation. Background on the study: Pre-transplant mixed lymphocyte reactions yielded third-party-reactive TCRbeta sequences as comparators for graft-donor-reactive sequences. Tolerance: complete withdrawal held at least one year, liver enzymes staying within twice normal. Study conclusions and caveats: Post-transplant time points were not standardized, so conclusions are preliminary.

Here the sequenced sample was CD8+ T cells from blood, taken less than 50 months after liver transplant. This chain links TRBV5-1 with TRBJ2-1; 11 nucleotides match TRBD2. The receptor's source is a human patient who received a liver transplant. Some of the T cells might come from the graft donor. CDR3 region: CASRLGDLAGGNNEQFF. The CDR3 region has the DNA TGCGCCAGCAGATTGGGAGACCTAGCGGGAGGCAACAATGAGCAGTTCTTC.